This T cell receptor beta chain came from a study of a mutant IDH1 vaccine in newly diagnosed glioma. Between the trimmed V and J ends, which lost 4 bases and 2 bases, there was a span of 11 bases. The CDR3 totals 13 residues. CDR1 GTSNPN and CDR2 SVGIG come from the germline V gene (reference sequence). Sample time point: baseline, week 1 (first vaccination visit). Regarding treatment: pre-vaccination baseline after standard-of-care therapy. Notes on the study in general: Among top peripheral T cell clonotypes, changes seemed unrelated to pseudoprogression.

Notes on this clone: Its antigen is undetermined.

Generated by immunoSEQ multiplex PCR, the TCRdb table keeps only in-frame clones and is missing some. This table has 75,000 to 100,000 clones, about four fifths appearing once. The V gene is TRBV30, the J gene TRBJ1-1; D remains unclear. The origin of this receptor is a man aged 40-55 years with glioma. Some clones in this sample may be carry-over from other donors' samples. The material sequenced was PBMCs, taken from a glioma patient treated with radiotherapy, temozolomide or both. The CDR3 bases are TGTGCCTGGACAGCTAACCTCAACACTGAAGCTTTCTTT. Protein product: CAWTANLNTEAFF. The complete variable domain, with remaining parts taken from reference TRBV30 and TRBJ1-1, reads SQTIHQWPATLVQPVGSPLSLECTVEGTSNPNLYWYRQAAGRGLQLLFYSVGIGQISSEVPQNLSASRPQDRQFILSSKKLLLSDSGFYLCAWTANLNTEAFFGQGTRLTVV.